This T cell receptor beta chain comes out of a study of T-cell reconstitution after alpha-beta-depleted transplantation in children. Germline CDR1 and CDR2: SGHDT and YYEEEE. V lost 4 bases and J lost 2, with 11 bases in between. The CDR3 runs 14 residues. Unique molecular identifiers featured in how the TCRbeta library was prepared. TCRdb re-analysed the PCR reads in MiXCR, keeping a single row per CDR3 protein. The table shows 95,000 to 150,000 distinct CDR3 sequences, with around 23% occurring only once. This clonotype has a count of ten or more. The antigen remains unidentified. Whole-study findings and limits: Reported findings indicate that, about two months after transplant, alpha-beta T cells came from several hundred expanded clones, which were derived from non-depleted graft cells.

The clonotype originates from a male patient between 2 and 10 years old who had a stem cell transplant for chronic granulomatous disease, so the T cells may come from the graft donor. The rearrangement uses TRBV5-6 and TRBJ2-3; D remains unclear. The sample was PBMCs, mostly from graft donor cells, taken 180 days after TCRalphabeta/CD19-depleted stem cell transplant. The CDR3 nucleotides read TGTGCCAGCAGCCAAGACGGATACACAGATACGCAGTATTTT. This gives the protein CASSQDGYTDTQYF.